The 2 T cell receptor beta chains below were found in one sample sequenced in a study of Graves' ophthalmopathy and Graves' hyperthyroidism. Using RNA transcripts, the TCR beta CDR3 regions were amplified. Second-round multiplex PCR came after a first-round RT-PCR that employed HTBI primers. TCRdb redid the calling of the multiplex PCR reads with MiXCR, one entry per CDR3 protein. The table shows over 200,000 distinct CDR3 sequences, with just under 30% occurring only once. Sequences were obtained from peripheral blood. The source of these receptors is a man over 45 with Graves' ophthalmopathy.

This clonotype appeared many times. V gene TRBV3-1 combines with J gene TRBJ2-5; D gene uncertain. V dropped 2 bases and J dropped 0 bases, with 10 bases sitting between them. Germline assignment: CDR1 LGHDT and CDR2 YNNKEL (reference sequence). This CDR3 has 15 residues. The CDR3 here is CASSQSTTYQETQYF. The CDR3 nucleotides read TGTGCCAGCAGCCAATCTACAACCTACCAAGAGACCCAGTACTTC.

This clonotype was observed many times. This chain connects TRBV7-8 to TRBJ2-5, with D perhaps matching TRBD2 (6 bases). Trimming stripped 6 bases from V and 4 bases from J, with 18 bases between. Germline CDR1 SGHVS, CDR2 FQNEAQ. The length of the CDR3 is 15 residues. CDR3 sequence reads: CASRFEMGGRETQYF. In DNA form, the CDR3 reads TGTGCCAGCAGGTTCGAGATGGGAGGCAGAGAGACCCAGTACTTC.